There are many counts of the clone carrying this TCR beta chain. No antigen is known for it. The record originates from a study of T cells in Graves' hyperthyroidism and ophthalmopathy. Broader study findings: Ophthalmopathy and stable hyperthyroidism were separated by a 13 V-J model. Ophthalmopathy, which appeared later, was predicted by the model a median roughly 6.6 months before onset. Most thyroid clonotypes expanded above 0.001 appeared in blood too.

Hyperthyroidism in the patients, aged 18 to 65, was newly diagnosed and under 2 months in duration. TCR beta CDR3 sequences were amplified from RNA transcripts. During a first-round RT-PCR of the TCR CDR3, the HTBI primer set was used. TCRdb reprocessed the multiplex PCR reads via MiXCR and lists one record per CDR3 protein. The sample consists of more than 550,000 distinct CDR3 sequences, roughly a sixth of them appearing once. The trim removed 3 bases at V and 10 bases at J, leaving 7 bases unmatched. The CDR3 is 15 residues long. CDR1 and CDR2 from the germline V gene are SNHLY and FYNNEI. V and J are TRBV2 and TRBJ2-1, with TRBD2 matching 12 bases. Sequencing was performed on blood. This sequence was found in a man in his forties or fifties with Graves' hyperthyroidism. The CDR3 spells CASSDPRLAGVEQFF. DNA of the CDR3: TGTGCCAGCAGTGACCCGCGACTAGCGGGAGTGGAGCAGTTCTTC.